The 24 T cell receptor beta chains below come from one sample, sequenced in a study of T cell repertoires in cytomegalovirus infection. Using its own MiXCR run on the reads, TCRdb lists one record per CDR3 protein. The sample carries around 770,000 distinct CDR3 sequences, under 35% recorded once. What these receptors recognize is not known. The specimen comprised cultured CD8+ T cells from PBMCs, sampled from culture after CMV antigen stimulation. These receptors were obtained from a human donor in good health (CMV status not recorded). Some clones in this sample may be carry-over from other donors' samples.

This clonotype was observed at least ten times. The J gene is TRBJ1-2, the V gene TRBV12-3 or TRBV12-4; D gene unclear. The CDR3 loop spans 14 amino acids. V lost 1 base and J lost 1, with 7 bases in between. The CDR3 loop reads CASSLVNRNYGYTF. The CDR3 DNA sequence: TGTGCCAGCAGTTTAGTGAATCGTAACTATGGCTACACCTTC.

The chain carries TRBV4-1 and TRBJ1-1; 7 nucleotides agree with TRBD1. Unmatched junction bases numbered 8, after V lost 3 bases and J lost 1 base. The germline CDR1 and CDR2 sequences are MGHRA and YSYEKL. The CDR3 runs 16 residues. CDR3 DNA sequence: TGCGCCAGCAGCCAGGCCCAGACAGGGAAGAACACTGAAGCTTTCTTT. Translation: CASSQAQTGKNTEAFF.

CDR3 amino acids: CASTSGYGYTF. The CDR3 bases are TGTGCCAGTACCAGCGGCTATGGCTACACCTTC. This chain uses TRBV19 with TRBJ1-2; D call uncertain. CDR1 and CDR2 (germline): LNHDA, SQIVND (reference sequence). V shed 7 bases and J shed 4 bases, with 7 bases lying between them. The CDR3 contains 11 residues.

The chain joins TRBV20-1 to TRBJ2-5, with 8 bases that match TRBD2. The CDR3 spans 18 residues. Germline loops: CDR1 DFQATT, CDR2 SNEGSKA (reference sequence). The trim removed 0 bases at V and 4 bases at J, leaving 16 bases unmatched. The DNA for the CDR3 is TGCAGTGCTAGAGATCCGCCGGCGGTAGCGGGGCCCCGAGAGACCCAGTACTTC. Protein product: CSARDPPAVAGPRETQYF.

This clonotype was seen ten or more times. The chain recombines TRBV7-6 with TRBJ2-7; D is unresolved. V was cut by 1 base and J by 1 base, with 5 bases left in between. This CDR3 is built from 13 residues. Looked up from germline, CDR1 is SGHVS and CDR2 is FNYEAQ. The CDR3, as DNA: TGTGCCAGCAGCTTAGGGGTTTCCTACGAGCAGTACTTC. Translating it yields CASSLGVSYEQYF.

The V and J genes are TRBV10-3 and TRBJ2-3; 14 nucleotides agree with TRBD2. The J segment lost 0 bases and the V segment lost 6 bases, leaving 11 bases of the junction unmatched. Germline assignment: CDR1 ENHRY and CDR2 SYGVKD. The CDR3 loop spans 19 amino acids. Here the CDR3 DNA reads TGTGCCATCAGGATAACGGGACTAGCGGGGGAAACTAGCACAGATACGCAGTATTTT. Residues: CAIRITGLAGETSTDTQYF.

This clonotype was seen a few times. V is TRBV20-1 and J is TRBJ2-7; D gene ambiguous. The CDR3 is 13 amino acids. Trimming shortened V by 2 bases and J by 2 bases, and 10 bases separated the two germline ends. Germline CDR1 DFQATT, CDR2 SNEGSKA (reference sequence). The CDR3 here is CSARSGEAYEQYV. CDR3 DNA: TGCAGTGCTAGAAGTGGGGAAGCCTACGAGCAGTACGTC.

The chain has TRBV12-3 or TRBV12-4 and TRBJ2-4; unclear D gene. Trimming took off 2 bases at V and 1 base at J, with 12 bases between the two ends. The CDR3 totals 16 residues. CDR3 coding DNA: TGTGCCAGCAGTTTAAGTTCCCTCGAGGCCAAAAACATTCAGTACTTC. Amino acid sequence: CASSLSSLEAKNIQYF.

This chain uses TRBV6-5 with TRBJ1-2; TRBD1 matches 7 bases. The CDR3 covers 16 residues. Per germline, CDR1 MNHEY and CDR2 SVGAGI. V dropped 5 bases and J dropped 4; count of bases not matched to a gene: 13. DNA for the CDR3: TGTGCCAGCAGTCGGGAATACAGGGGAGTTAGCTATGGCTACACCTTC. It translates to CASSREYRGVSYGYTF.

J is TRBJ1-3 and V is TRBV12-5; weak D call: TRBD1 (6 bases). V lost 6 bases, J lost 1 base, and 16 bases lay in between. The germline V gene has CDR1 LGHNT and CDR2 FRNRAP. This CDR3 comprises 16 residues. The CDR3 DNA reads as TGTGCTAGTGGCGGCGGGCAGGGGCTGTCTGGAAACACCATATATTTT. This sequence encodes CASGGGQGLSGNTIYF.

The rearrangement uses TRBV11-1 and TRBJ2-1, with a tentative D call TRBD1 (6 bases). The germline V and J ends were trimmed by 6 bases and 5 bases, with 23 bases remaining between them. Germline CDR1 is SGHAT and CDR2 is FQDESV (reference sequence). This CDR3 has 17 amino acids. CDR3 residues: CASRFGQFGARHNEQFF. CDR3 in DNA: TGTGCCAGCAGATTCGGACAGTTTGGGGCTAGGCACAATGAGCAGTTCTTC.

As concerns this clonotype: A read error may produce the germline difference seen at one junction end. The rearrangement uses TRBV7-2 and TRBJ2-1; perhaps D is TRBD1 or TRBD2 (5 bases each). The CDR3 has 15 amino acids. The germline V gene has CDR1 SGHTA and CDR2 FQGNSA. CDR3 sequence: CVSSLIGASYNEQFF. The CDR3 DNA follows: TGTGTCAGCAGCTTAATCGGGGCCTCCTACAATGAGCAGTTCTTC.

The V call is TRBV19, the J call TRBJ1-2; D is undetermined. The CDR3 extends over 14 amino acids. Deletions cut 3 bases from V and 6 bases from J, with 14 bases between. CDR1 is LNHDA and CDR2 is SQIVND in the germline V gene (reference sequence). CDR3 sequence reads: CASSIRLNIDGYTF. The DNA for the CDR3 is TGTGCCAGTAGTATCCGGCTCAACATCGATGGCTACACCTTC.

This clonotype was seen many times. The V call is TRBV12-3 or TRBV12-4, the J call TRBJ1-2; 12 positions agree with TRBD1. V dropped 2 bases and J dropped 3; count of bases not matched to a gene: 10. The CDR3 covers 18 residues. In DNA, the CDR3 is TGTGCCAGCAGTTTATCGGGACAGGGGGCGAAGTTCGACTATGGCTACACCTTC. It translates to CASSLSGQGAKFDYGYTF.

Regarding this clonotype: A much bigger clone sits one base away, suggesting this may be a read error. The rearrangement joins TRBV7-2 to TRBJ2-1, with 8 bases identical to TRBD1. Germline V lookup: CDR1 SGHTA, CDR2 FQGNSA. Trimming took 3 bases from V and 3 from J; bases not matched to a gene: 4. The CDR3 spans 15 residues. CDR3 coding DNA: TGTGCCAGCAGCTTCGTACAGGGGGTCTACAATGAGCAGTTCTTC. Its protein product is CASSFVQGVYNEQFF.

This clonotype was detected a few times. This chain joins TRBV4-1 and TRBJ2-3, with D possibly being TRBD1 (6 bases). CDR3 size: 16 residues. Germline values: CDR1 MGHRA, CDR2 YSYEKL. V was trimmed by 0 bases and J by 0 bases, leaving 10 bases between them. For the CDR3, the DNA is TGCGCCAGCAGCCAAGAAATGGGGGCTAGCACAGATACGCAGTATTTT. It encodes CASSQEMGASTDTQYF.

The V call is TRBV7-9, the J call TRBJ1-2; no firm D call. V was trimmed by 3 bases and J by 6 bases, leaving 14 bases between them. The CDR3 loop spans 14 amino acids. Germline loops: CDR1 SEHNR, CDR2 FQNEAQ (reference sequence). CDR3: CASSFGEGRDGYTF. CDR3 nucleotides: TGTGCCAGCAGCTTTGGCGAGGGTAGGGATGGCTACACCTTC.

This clonotype showed up just a few times. V gene TRBV4-1 combines with J gene TRBJ2-3; tentatively, D is TRBD2 (7 bases). Germline CDR1 reads MGHRA; CDR2 reads YSYEKL. V gave up 1 base and J gave up 6 bases, with 11 bases separating them. The CDR3 is 14 residues long. CDR3 region: CASSQVGGLDTQYF. In DNA, the CDR3 is TGCGCCAGCAGCCAAGTGGGGGGGCTGGATACGCAGTATTTT.

This clonotype has at least ten counts. The CDR3 nucleotides read TGTGCCAGCAGCCCTAGCGGGGGACAACACAATGAGCAGTTCTTC. The encoded protein is CASSPSGGQHNEQFF. V gene TRBV7-6 combines with J gene TRBJ2-1; 10 bases align to TRBD2. With V trimmed by 5 bases and J by 5 bases, 6 bases remained unmatched. The germline CDR1 and CDR2 sequences are SGHVS and FNYEAQ. This CDR3 region has 15 residues.

This clonotype was counted only a few times. The V and J genes are TRBV7-9 and TRBJ1-1, with a tentative D call TRBD1 (6 bases). This CDR3 is built from 14 residues. The V end lost 5 bases, the J end lost 2 bases, and 12 bases lay between the germline ends. Germline CDR1 and CDR2: SEHNR and FQNEAQ (reference sequence). The CDR3 reads CASSPNRVNTEAFF. In nucleotides, the CDR3 is TGTGCCAGCAGCCCAAACAGGGTAAACACTGAAGCTTTCTTT.

V gene TRBV7-3 combines with J gene TRBJ1-1; D might be TRBD1 (6 bases). CDR3 length: 15 amino acids. Germline V lookup: CDR1 SGHTA, CDR2 FQGTGA. V was trimmed by 5 bases and J by 0 bases, leaving 13 bases between them. CDR3 bases: TGTGCCAGCAGCCGATCAGGACAGATGAACACTGAAGCTTTCTTT. Its protein product is CASSRSGQMNTEAFF.

This clonotype occurred a few times. The chain recombines TRBV7-9 with TRBJ2-1; 7 bases are shared with TRBD1. Trimming removed 3 bases from V and 7 bases from J; junction bases left unmatched: 6. The germline V gene has CDR1 SEHNR and CDR2 FQNEAQ (reference sequence). This CDR3 comprises 14 residues. In DNA, the CDR3 is TGTGCCAGCAGCTTCCCCGGGACAGAGAATGAGCAGTTCTTC. The encoded protein is CASSFPGTENEQFF.

V gene TRBV6-1 combines with J gene TRBJ2-1; TRBD1 agrees at 8 bases. Germline CDR1 reads MNHNS; CDR2 reads SASEGT. The CDR3 runs 14 residues. V lost 2 bases and J lost 6; bases outside the gene matches: 3. The CDR3 reads CASSEWDRRNEQFF. CDR3 in DNA: TGTGCCAGCAGTGAATGGGACAGGCGCAATGAGCAGTTCTTC.

This clonotype was counted at least ten times. V and J are TRBV7-6 and TRBJ2-7, with 8 positions matching TRBD2. CDR1 is SGHVS and CDR2 is FNYEAQ in the germline V gene. Losses at the gene ends were 5 bases for V and 4 bases for J; bases not matched to a gene: 13. The CDR3 is made up of 16 amino acids. As DNA, the CDR3 is TGTGCCAGCAGCCATAGCGTTGGGACTAGTAAGTACGAGCAGTACTTC. It specifies CASSHSVGTSKYEQYF. The variable domain in full, with the rest retrieved from reference TRBV7-6 and TRBJ2-7, is GAGVSQSPRYKVTKRGQDVALRCDPISGHVSLYWYRQALGQGPEFLTYFNYEAQQDKSGLPNDRFSAERPEGSISTLTIQRTEQRDSAMYRCASSHSVGTSKYEQYFGPGTRLTVT.